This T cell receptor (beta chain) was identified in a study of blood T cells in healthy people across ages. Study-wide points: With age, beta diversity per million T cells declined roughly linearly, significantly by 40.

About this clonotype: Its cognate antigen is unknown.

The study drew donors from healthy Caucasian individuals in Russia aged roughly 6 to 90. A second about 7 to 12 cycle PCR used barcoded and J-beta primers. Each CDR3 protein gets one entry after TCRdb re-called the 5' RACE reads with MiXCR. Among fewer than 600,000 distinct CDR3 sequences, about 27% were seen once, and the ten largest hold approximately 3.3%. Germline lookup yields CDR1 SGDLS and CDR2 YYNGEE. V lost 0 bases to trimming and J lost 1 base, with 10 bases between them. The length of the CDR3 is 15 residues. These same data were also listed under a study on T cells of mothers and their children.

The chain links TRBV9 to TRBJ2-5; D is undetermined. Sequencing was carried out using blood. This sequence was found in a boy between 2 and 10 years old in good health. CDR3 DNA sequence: TGTGCCAGCAGCGTAGGAGGATTGGGCCAAGAGACCCAGTACTTC. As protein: CASSVGGLGQETQYF.